The T cell receptor (beta chain) under discussion was sequenced for a study of blood T cell repertoires in COVID-19. On the study more broadly: Specimens from acute and convalescent COVID-19 originated in the United States, Italy and Spain. The cDNA or gDNA used as material had been derived from T cells, B-cell-depleted T cells, or PBMCs.

Authors' methods: Quantification of nucleated cells was approximated via reference gene primer amplification. Clones were read by immunoSEQ multiplex PCR, and TCRdb kept only the in-frame ones, dropping some. V, J and clone size derive from that table, while D and trimming were established from the DNA sequence. This repertoire shows about 110,000 clones, approximately 80% found once; its top ten account for approximately 6.2%. There are a few counts of this clone. CDR3 length: 17 amino acids. The trim removed 5 bases at V and 7 bases at J, leaving 14 bases unmatched. Germline CDR1 reads MNHEY; CDR2 reads SMNVEV (reference sequence).

The TCR sequence derives from a man older than 75 with COVID-19, enrolled during active disease. The rearrangement joins TRBV27 to TRBJ2-5; 12 nucleotides align to TRBD2. The specimen was peripheral blood. CDR3 in DNA: TGTGCCAGCAGTAGTCCGGGGACTAGCGGGCCCAGAGGGACCCAGTACTTC. This codes for CASSSPGTSGPRGTQYF.